This entry features one T cell receptor (beta chain) sequence. This sample stems from a study of blood T cell repertoires in COVID-19. Whole-study context: Acute and convalescent COVID-19 specimens originated in the United States, Italy and Spain. PBMCs, B-cell-depleted T cells, or T cells were the source of the cDNA or gDNA that made up the material.

There are 15 residues in the CDR3. With 1 base clipped from V and 0 bases from J, the junction kept 3 bases outside the gene matches. The germline V gene has CDR1 MGHRA and CDR2 YSYEKL. Methods used by the authors: Cell counts per sample came from amplifying reference gene primers. Measured with immunoSEQ multiplex PCR; TCRdb has only the in-frame clones, and not every one. For V, J and clone size, that table is used; D and trimming come from the DNA. This table has 120,000 or so clones, around 77% appearing once. J is TRBJ2-7 and V is TRBV4-1, with TRBD1 identical over 7 bases. The sequence derives from a human donor in a cohort sampled during active COVID-19. Sequenced input: peripheral blood. CDR3 in amino acids: CASSQGQGSSYEQYF. DNA for the CDR3: TGCGCCAGCAGCCAAGGACAGGGTAGCTCCTACGAGCAGTACTTC.